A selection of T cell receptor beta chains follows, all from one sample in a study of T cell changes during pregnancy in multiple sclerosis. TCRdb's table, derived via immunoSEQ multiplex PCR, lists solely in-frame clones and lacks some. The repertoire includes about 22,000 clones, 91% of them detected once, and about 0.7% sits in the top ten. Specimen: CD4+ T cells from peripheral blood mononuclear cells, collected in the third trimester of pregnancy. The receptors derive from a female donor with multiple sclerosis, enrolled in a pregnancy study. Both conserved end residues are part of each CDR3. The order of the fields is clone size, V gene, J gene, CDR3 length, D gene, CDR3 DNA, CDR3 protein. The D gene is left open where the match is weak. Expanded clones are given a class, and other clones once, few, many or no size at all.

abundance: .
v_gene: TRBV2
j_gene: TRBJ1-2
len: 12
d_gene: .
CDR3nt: TGTGCCAGCATGGGGGGGCGTTATGGCTACACCTTC
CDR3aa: CASMGGRYGYTF

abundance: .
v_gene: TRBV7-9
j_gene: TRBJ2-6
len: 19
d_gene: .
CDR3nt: TGTGCCAGCAGCTTAAAATGGGCGAGAGGGCACTCTGGGGCCAACGTCCTGACTTTC
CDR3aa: CASSLKWARGHSGANVLTF

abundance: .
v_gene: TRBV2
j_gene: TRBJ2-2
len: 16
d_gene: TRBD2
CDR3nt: TGTGCCAGCAGTGCTAGCGGGGGGGCCAACACCGGGGAGCTGTTTTTT
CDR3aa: CASSASGGANTGELFF

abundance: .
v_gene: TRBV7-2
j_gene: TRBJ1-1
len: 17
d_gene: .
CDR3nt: TGTGCCAGCAGCTTACTTCTGAGACGGACAGCGGGGAATGAAGCTTTCTTT
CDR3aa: CASSLLLRRTAGNEAFF

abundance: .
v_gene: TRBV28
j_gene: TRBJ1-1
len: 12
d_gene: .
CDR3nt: TGTGCCAGCCTCGGGTCGAACACTGAAGCTTTCTTT
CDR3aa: CASLGSNTEAFF

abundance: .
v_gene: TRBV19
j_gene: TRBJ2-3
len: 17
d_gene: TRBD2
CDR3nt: TGTGCCAGTAGTAGGCCTAGCGGACCTCGGGGGGCAGATACGCAGTATTTT
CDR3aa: CASSRPSGPRGADTQYF

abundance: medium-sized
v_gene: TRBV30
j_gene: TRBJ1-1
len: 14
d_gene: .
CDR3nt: TGTGCCTGGAGTGTCCGTCGCGGTAACGTTGAAGCTTTCTTT
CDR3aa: CAWSVRRGNVEAFF

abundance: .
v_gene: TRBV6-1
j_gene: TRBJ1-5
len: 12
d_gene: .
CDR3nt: TGTGCCAGCAGACAGAACAATCAGCCCCAGCATTTT
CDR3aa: CASRQNNQPQHF

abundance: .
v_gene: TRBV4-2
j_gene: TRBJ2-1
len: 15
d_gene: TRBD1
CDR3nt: TGTGCCAGCACCCCACAGGGGGCCAGCTTCAATGAGCAGTTCTTC
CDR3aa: CASTPQGASFNEQFF

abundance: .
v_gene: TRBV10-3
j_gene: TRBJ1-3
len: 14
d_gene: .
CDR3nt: TGTGCCATCAAAGGAGGGTCGATTTTAAACACCATATATTTT
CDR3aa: CAIKGGSILNTIYF

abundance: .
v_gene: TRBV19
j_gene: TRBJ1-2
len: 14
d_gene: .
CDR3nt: TGTGCCAGTATCCTTCACGGGGGATTCTATGGCTACACCTTC
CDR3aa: CASILHGGFYGYTF

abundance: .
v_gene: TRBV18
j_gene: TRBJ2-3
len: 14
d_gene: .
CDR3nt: TGTGCCAGCTGTTATGGGGGCACGGGAGATACGCAGTATTTT
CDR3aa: CASCYGGTGDTQYF

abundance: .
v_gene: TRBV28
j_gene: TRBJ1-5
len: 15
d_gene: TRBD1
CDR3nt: TGTGCCAGCAGAAGACAGGGGTATAGCAATCAGCCCCAGCATTTT
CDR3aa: CASRRQGYSNQPQHF

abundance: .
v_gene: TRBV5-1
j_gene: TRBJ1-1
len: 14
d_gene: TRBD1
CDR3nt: TGCGCCAGCAGCTTGAACAGGGGGCGAACTGAAGCTTTCTTT
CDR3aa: CASSLNRGRTEAFF

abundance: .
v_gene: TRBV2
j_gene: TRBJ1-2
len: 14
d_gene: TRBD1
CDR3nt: TGTGCCAGCAGCCAACAGGGGGCTTACTATGGCTACACCTTC
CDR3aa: CASSQQGAYYGYTF

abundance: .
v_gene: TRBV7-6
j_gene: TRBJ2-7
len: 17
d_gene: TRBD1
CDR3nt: TGTGCCAGCAGCTTACAGTCGGGGACAGGGATTCCCTACGAGCAGTACTTC
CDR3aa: CASSLQSGTGIPYEQYF

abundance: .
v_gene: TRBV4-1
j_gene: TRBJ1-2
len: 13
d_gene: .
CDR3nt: TGCGCCAGCAGCCAAGATCGGGAAGGGTTCCACACCTTC
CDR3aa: CASSQDREGFHTF

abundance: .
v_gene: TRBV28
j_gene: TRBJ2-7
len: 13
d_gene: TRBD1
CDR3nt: TGTGCCAGCAGGATGAGGGGGCCGTTCGAGCAGTACTTC
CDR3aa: CASRMRGPFEQYF

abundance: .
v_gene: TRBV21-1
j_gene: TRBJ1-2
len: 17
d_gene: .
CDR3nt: TGTGCCAGCAGCAAAGGCTCCGGACAGGGGGTCAACTATGGCTACACCTTC
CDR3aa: CASSKGSGQGVNYGYTF

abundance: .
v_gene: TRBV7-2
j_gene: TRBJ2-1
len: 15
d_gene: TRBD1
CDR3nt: TGTGCCAGCAGCCCCGGGACAGGGGGCTACAATGAGCAGTTCTTC
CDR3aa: CASSPGTGGYNEQFF

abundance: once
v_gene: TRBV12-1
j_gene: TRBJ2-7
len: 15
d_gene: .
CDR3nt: TGTGCCAGCAGGTCAGACAGGGGGCTTCCCTACGAGCAGTACTTC
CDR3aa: CASRSDRGLPYEQYF

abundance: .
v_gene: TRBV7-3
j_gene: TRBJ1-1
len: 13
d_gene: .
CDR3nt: TGTGCCAGCAGCTTTTCAGTGAACACTGAAGCTTTCTTT
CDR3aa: CASSFSVNTEAFF

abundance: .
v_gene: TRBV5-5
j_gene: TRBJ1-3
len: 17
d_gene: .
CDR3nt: TGTGCCAGCAGCCTGCTAATGCTCCTGAGCTCTGGAAACACCATATATTTT
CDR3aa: CASSLLMLLSSGNTIYF

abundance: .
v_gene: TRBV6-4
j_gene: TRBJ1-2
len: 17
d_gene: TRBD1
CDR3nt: TGTGCCAGCAGTGACTTGAGTAGGACAGGGTTTAACTATGGCTACACCTTC
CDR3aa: CASSDLSRTGFNYGYTF

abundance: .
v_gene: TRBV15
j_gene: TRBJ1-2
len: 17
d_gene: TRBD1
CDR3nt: TGTGCCACCAGCCGACATCGCTCGCGGGACAGGGACTATGGCTACACCTTC
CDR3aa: CATSRHRSRDRDYGYTF

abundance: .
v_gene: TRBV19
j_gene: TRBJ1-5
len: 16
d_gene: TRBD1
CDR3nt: TGTGCCAGTAGTCTGGCCCTGGACAGGCGCAATCAGCCCCAGCATTTT
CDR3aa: CASSLALDRRNQPQHF

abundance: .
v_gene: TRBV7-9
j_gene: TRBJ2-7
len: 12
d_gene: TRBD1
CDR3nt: TGTGCCAGCAGACAGGACAGGTACGAGCAGTACTTC
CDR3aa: CASRQDRYEQYF

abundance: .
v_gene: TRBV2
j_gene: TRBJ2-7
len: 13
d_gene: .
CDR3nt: TGTGCCAGCAAAGAAGAGGCACGGTACGAGCAGTACTTC
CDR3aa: CASKEEARYEQYF

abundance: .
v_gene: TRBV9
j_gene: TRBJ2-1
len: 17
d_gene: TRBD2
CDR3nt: TGTGCCAGCAGCGCTATCCTAGCGGGGGGGTTCTACAATGAGCAGTTCTTC
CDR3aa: CASSAILAGGFYNEQFF

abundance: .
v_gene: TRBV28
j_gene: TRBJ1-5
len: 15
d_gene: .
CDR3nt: TGTGCCAGCAGTTTATACCCAGGATTCTATCAGCCCCAGCATTTT
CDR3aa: CASSLYPGFYQPQHF

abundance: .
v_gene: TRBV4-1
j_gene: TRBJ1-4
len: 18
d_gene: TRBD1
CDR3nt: TGCGCCAGCAGCCAAGATCGGTCCAGGGGGGAATTTAATGAAAAACTGTTTTTT
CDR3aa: CASSQDRSRGEFNEKLFF

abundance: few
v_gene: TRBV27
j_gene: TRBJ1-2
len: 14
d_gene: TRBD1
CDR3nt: TGTGCCAGCCGGAGACAGGGAGAAAAATATGGCTACACCTTC
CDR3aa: CASRRQGEKYGYTF

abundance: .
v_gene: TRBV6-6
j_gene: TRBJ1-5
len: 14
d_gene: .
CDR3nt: TGTGCCAGCAGTCCACCCGGGTGGAATCAGCCCCAGCATTTT
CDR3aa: CASSPPGWNQPQHF

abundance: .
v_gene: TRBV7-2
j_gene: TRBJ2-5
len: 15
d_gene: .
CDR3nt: TGTGCCAGCAGCCCCAGACTAGATACCAAAGAGGCCCAGTACTTC
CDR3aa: CASSPRLDTKEAQYF

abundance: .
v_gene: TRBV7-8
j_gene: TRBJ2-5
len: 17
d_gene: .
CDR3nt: TGTGCCAGCAGCCCCCACCGGCGGTCCCCAAGCCAAGAGACCCAGTACTTC
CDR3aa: CASSPHRRSPSQETQYF

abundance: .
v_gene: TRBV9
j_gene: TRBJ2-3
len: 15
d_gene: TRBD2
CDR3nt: TGTGCCAGCAGCGTAACTAGCGTGGGCACAGATACGCAGTATTTT
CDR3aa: CASSVTSVGTDTQYF

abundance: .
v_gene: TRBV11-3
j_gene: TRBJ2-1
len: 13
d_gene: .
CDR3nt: TGTGCCAGCAGCTTAGATCTGAGCAATGAGCAGTTCTTC
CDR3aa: CASSLDLSNEQFF

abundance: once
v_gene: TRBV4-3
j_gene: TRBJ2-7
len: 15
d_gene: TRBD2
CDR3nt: TGCGCCAGCAGCCAAGTAGCGGGTAGCTCCTACGAGCAGTACTTC
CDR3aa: CASSQVAGSSYEQYF

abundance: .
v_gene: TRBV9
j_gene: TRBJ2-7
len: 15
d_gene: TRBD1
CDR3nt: TGTGCCAGCAGCGTAGAGCCGGACAGGGTTAGCGAGCAGTACTTC
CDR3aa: CASSVEPDRVSEQYF

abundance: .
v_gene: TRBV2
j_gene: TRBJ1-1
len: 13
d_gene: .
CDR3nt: TGTGCCAGCAGGACAGAAAGTCACACTGAAGCTTTCTTT
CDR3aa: CASRTESHTEAFF

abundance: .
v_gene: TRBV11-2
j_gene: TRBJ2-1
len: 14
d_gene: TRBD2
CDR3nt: TGTGCCAGCAGCTCAGGGACTAGCTACAATGAGCAGTTCTTC
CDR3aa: CASSSGTSYNEQFF

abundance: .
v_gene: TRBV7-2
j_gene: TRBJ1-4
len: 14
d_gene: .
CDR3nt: TGTGCCAGCAGCTCACAGTTGGGTTGGGAAAAACTGTTTTTT
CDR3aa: CASSSQLGWEKLFF

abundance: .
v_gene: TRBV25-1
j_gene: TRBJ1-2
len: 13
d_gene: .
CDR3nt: TGTGCCAGCAGTGTTTCAGGGGCCGGTGGCTACACCTTC
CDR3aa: CASSVSGAGGYTF

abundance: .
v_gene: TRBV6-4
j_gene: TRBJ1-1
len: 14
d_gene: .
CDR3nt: TGTGCCAGGAGACCGAATTCAGGGTACACTGAAGCTTTCTTT
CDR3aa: CARRPNSGYTEAFF

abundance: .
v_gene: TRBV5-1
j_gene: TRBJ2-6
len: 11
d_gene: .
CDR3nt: TGCGCCAGCAGCTTTCAGACTGGGCTGACTTTC
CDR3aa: CASSFQTGLTF

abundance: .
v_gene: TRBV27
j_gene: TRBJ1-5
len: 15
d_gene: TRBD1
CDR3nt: TGTGCCAGCAGTTCGAACAGGGGGCTCTATCAGCCCCAGCATTTT
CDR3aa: CASSSNRGLYQPQHF

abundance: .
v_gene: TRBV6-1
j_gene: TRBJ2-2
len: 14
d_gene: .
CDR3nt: TGTGCCAGCAGTGGCCCGGCGAACACCGGGGAGCTGTTTTTT
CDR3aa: CASSGPANTGELFF

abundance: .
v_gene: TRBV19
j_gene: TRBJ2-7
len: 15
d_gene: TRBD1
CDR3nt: TGTGCCAGTAGTCTTAGTTCGACAGGGCAACACGAGCAGTACTTC
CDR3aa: CASSLSSTGQHEQYF

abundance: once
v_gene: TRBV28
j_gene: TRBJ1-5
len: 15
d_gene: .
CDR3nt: TGTGCCAGCAGGGGGGCGAGAACGTCGCGTCAGCCCCAGCATTTT
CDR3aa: CASRGARTSRQPQHF

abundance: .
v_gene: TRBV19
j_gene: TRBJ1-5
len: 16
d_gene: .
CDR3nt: TGTGCCAGTAGTATACCCGGGTCCCGGGGCAATCAGCCCCAGCATTTT
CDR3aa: CASSIPGSRGNQPQHF

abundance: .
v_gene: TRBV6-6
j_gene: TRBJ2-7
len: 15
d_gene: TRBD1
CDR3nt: TGTGCCAGCACTTCCCCCGGACAGGCATCCTACGAGCAGTACTTC
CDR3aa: CASTSPGQASYEQYF

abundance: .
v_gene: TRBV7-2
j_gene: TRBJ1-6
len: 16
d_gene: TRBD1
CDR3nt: TGTGCCAGCAGCCCCACGACAGGGTTGACGAATTCACCCCTCCACTTT
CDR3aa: CASSPTTGLTNSPLHF

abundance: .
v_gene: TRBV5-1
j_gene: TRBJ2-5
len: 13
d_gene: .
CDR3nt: TGCGCCAGCAGCTTGGACCGAGAAGAGACCCAGTACTTC
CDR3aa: CASSLDREETQYF

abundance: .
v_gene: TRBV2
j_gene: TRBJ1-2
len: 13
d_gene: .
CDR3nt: TGTGCCAGCAGTGAGGCCGGGTACGCTGGCTACACCTTC
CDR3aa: CASSEAGYAGYTF

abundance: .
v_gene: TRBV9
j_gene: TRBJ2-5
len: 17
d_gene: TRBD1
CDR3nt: TGTGCCAGCAGCGTAGGAGGGACAGGGGTGCGGCAAGAGACCCAGTACTTC
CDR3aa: CASSVGGTGVRQETQYF

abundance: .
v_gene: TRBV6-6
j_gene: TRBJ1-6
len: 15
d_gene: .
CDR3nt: TGTGCCAGCTGGAACAGGGTCCCCTATAATTCACCCCTCCACTTT
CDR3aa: CASWNRVPYNSPLHF

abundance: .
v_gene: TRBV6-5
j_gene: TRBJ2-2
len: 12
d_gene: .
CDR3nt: TGTGCCAGCAGCTTCCCAGGCGGGGAGCTGTTTTTT
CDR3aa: CASSFPGGELFF

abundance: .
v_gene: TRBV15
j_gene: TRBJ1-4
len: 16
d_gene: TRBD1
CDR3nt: TGTGCCACCAGCAGAGATCTCGACAGGGTTAAGGAAAAACTGTTTTTT
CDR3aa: CATSRDLDRVKEKLFF